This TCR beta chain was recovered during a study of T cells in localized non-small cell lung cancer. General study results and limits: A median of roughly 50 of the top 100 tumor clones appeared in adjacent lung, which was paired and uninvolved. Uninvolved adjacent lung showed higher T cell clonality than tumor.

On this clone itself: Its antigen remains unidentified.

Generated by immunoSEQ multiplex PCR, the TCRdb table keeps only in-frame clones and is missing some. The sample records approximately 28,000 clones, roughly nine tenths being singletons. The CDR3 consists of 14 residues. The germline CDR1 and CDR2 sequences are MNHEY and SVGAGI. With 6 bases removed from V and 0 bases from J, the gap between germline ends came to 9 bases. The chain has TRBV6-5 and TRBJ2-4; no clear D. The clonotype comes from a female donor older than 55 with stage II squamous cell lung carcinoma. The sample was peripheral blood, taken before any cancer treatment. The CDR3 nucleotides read TGTGCCAGCAGCCCGATGGCAGCCAAAAACATTCAGTACTTC. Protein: CASSPMAAKNIQYF.